This T cell receptor (beta chain) is drawn from a study of cytomegalovirus exposure and HLA in healthy donors. Turning to the study itself: A prior analysis found roughly 110 million unique TCR beta sequences from about 179 million T cells.

60 Vbeta and 13 Jbeta primers were used in PCR. Assay: immunoSEQ multiplex PCR; the TCRdb copy retains only in-frame clones and omits some. Of about 170,000 clones detected, about three quarters appear once; the ten largest clones hold about 1.9%. V was clipped by 2 bases and J by 0 bases, with 12 bases between them. Germline V gene data show CDR1 as MRHNA and CDR2 as SNTAGT. CDR3 length equals 16 residues. The study sampled nominally healthy donors, though unrecorded immune exposures were likely. Study-level results: Only CMV serostatus was available as immune exposure information. Some TCR beta chains (more than 150 of them) were listed as cytomegalovirus-associated.

The table lists this clone with a few counts. The antigen is undetermined. The chain recombines TRBV6-4 with TRBJ2-3, with D tentatively TRBD1 (5 bases). The material sequenced was PBMCs. The sequence came from a female donor in good health and CMV-seronegative. CDR3 sequence reads: CASSDLPGSSTDTQYF. The CDR3 region has the DNA TGTGCCAGCAGTGACCTGCCAGGGTCGAGCACAGATACGCAGTATTTT.